Each of the 23 T cell receptor beta chains below was sequenced from the same sample in a study of cytomegalovirus exposure and HLA in healthy donors. PCR used 60 Vbeta primers and 13 Jbeta primers. Profiled with immunoSEQ multiplex PCR; TCRdb holds only in-frame clones, not every one. The sample has 98,000 or so clones; approximately 78% are singletons. Sequenced material: PBMCs. All receptors derive from a woman between 40 and 50 years old in good health and CMV-seronegative.

The rearrangement joins TRBV27 to TRBJ2-7, with 7 bases aligning to TRBD2. This CDR3 contains 13 residues. Trimming at V came to 5 bases and at J to 1 base, leaving 2 bases not matched to a gene. CDR1 and CDR2 (germline): MNHEY, SMNVEV (reference sequence). The CDR3 DNA reads as TGTGCCAGCAGTAGGGGACTATCCTACGAGCAGTACTTC. Translated: CASSRGLSYEQYF.

This chain links TRBV28 with TRBJ2-1; TRBD2 matches 13 bases. This CDR3 region has 16 residues. Per germline, CDR1 MDHEN and CDR2 SYDVKM. The V gene end was trimmed by 10 bases and the J gene end by 6 bases; junction bases not matched to a gene: 12. The CDR3 DNA reads TGTGCCACCGATACTCCGGGACTAGCGGGAATCAATGAGCAGTTCTTC. It translates to CATDTPGLAGINEQFF.

This clone showed up just a few times. This chain connects TRBV7-2 to TRBJ2-1; TRBD1 agrees at 9 bases. The CDR3 consists of 16 residues. V trimming: 2 bases; J trimming: 5 bases; junction bases outside the gene matches: 7. Looked up from germline, CDR1 is SGHTA and CDR2 is FQGNSA. In DNA, the CDR3 is TGTGCCAGCAGCTTATTGGGGACAGGGCTAAACAATGAGCAGTTCTTC. Protein product: CASSLLGTGLNNEQFF. The full variable domain, its missing parts supplied by reference TRBV7-2 and TRBJ2-1, is GAGVSQSPSNKVTEKGKDVELRCDPISGHTALYWYRQSLGQGLEFLIYFQGNSAPDKSGLPSDRFSAERTGGSVSTLTIQRTQQEDSAVYLCASSLLGTGLNNEQFFGPGTRLTVL.

J is TRBJ2-7 and V is TRBV6-5, with 8 bases lining up with TRBD2. Germline CDR1 and CDR2: MNHEY and SVGAGI. J lost 7 bases, V lost 6 bases, and 11 bases had no gene match. The CDR3 runs 14 residues. The CDR3 DNA reads TGTGCCAGCAGCTACCGCCGACTAGCGAGTGAGCAGTACTTC. It is translated as CASSYRRLASEQYF.

The V call is TRBV5-1, the J call TRBJ2-7; 8 nucleotides match TRBD1. Germline values: CDR1 SGHRS, CDR2 YFSETQ. The CDR3 runs to 16 residues. J lost 2 bases, V lost 4 bases, and 11 bases had no gene match. CDR3 in DNA: TGCGCCAGCAGCCCCAGACAGGGGCGAAAGCCCTACGAGCAGTACTTC. This codes for CASSPRQGRKPYEQYF.

This clone was seen once. The chain uses TRBV2 and TRBJ2-5, with TRBD1 identical over 8 bases. The CDR3 spans 14 residues. Per germline, CDR1 SNHLY and CDR2 FYNNEI. The V and J ends lost 7 bases and 2 bases, in that order; junction bases with no gene match: 6. Here the CDR3 DNA reads TGTGCCAGCATGAGGGACAGGCGGCAAGAGACCCAGTACTTC. Amino acid sequence: CASMRDRRQETQYF.

The rearrangement links TRBV19 to TRBJ2-1; TRBD1 is a possible D gene (5 bases). The CDR3 totals 16 residues. The V gene lost 3 bases and the J gene lost 6 bases, with 18 bases spanning the gap. The germline CDR1 and CDR2 sequences are LNHDA and SQIVND (reference sequence). This CDR3 reads CASSIVGHRPGNEQFF. As DNA, the CDR3 is TGTGCCAGTAGTATTGTTGGACATAGGCCAGGCAATGAGCAGTTCTTC.

The V gene is TRBV29-1, the J gene TRBJ1-1; D remains ambiguous. Germline assignment: CDR1 SQVTM and CDR2 ANQGSEA. The CDR3 consists of 13 residues. The ends were cut back, 7 bases at V and 1 base at J, with 13 bases in the middle. This CDR3 reads CSASAAQNTEAFF. The DNA for the CDR3 is TGCAGCGCTTCGGCGGCGCAGAACACTGAAGCTTTCTTT. Together with reference TRBV29-1 and TRBJ1-1, the CDR3 gives the full variable domain: SAVISQKPSRDICQRGTSLTIQCQVDSQVTMMFWYRQQPGQSLTLIATANQGSEATYESGFVIDKFPISRPNLTFSTLTVSNMSPEDSSIYLCSASAAQNTEAFFGQGTRLTVV.

This chain connects TRBV4-2 to TRBJ1-2; perhaps TRBD1 as D (6 bases). Germline V gives CDR1 LGHNA, CDR2 YNFKEQ. The CDR3 contains 14 residues. V was clipped by 0 bases and J by 2 bases, with 7 bases between them. The CDR3 DNA sequence: TGTGCCAGCAGCCAAGATACAGGGAACTATGGCTACACCTTC. Its translation is CASSQDTGNYGYTF.

The CDR3 DNA is TGTGCCAGCAGCTTGCCCCACGGTGCCGCCGCCTACGAGCAGTACTTC. Translating gives CASSLPHGAAAYEQYF. The chain recombines TRBV5-8 with TRBJ2-7; D is unclear. V was trimmed by 1 base and J by 2 bases, leaving 16 bases between them. The CDR3 spans 16 residues. The germline V gene encodes CDR1 SGHTS and CDR2 YDEGEE.

V and J are TRBV4-1 and TRBJ2-7; D remains ambiguous. Germline V lookup: CDR1 MGHRA, CDR2 YSYEKL. V lost 4 bases and J 2 bases, leaving 12 bases between the germline ends. The CDR3 runs to 14 residues. CDR3 coding DNA: TGCGCCAGCAGCCTTACCCATCCAGCCTACGAGCAGTACTTC. This translates into CASSLTHPAYEQYF.

The CDR3 DNA follows: TGTGCCAGCTCCTTGGGACAGGAGAAGTTGGAGCAGTACTTC. It codes for CASSLGQEKLEQYF. The rearrangement uses TRBV7-9 and TRBJ2-7; 8 nucleotides line up with TRBD1. Germline CDR1 SEHNR, CDR2 FQNEAQ (reference sequence). Trimming cost V 8 bases and J 7 bases; bases outside gene matches: 13. The CDR3 loop spans 14 amino acids.

In the case of this clone: Other nucleotide sequences from this sample produce the same CDR3. This sequence joins TRBV4-2 and TRBJ2-1; 10 bases are a match to TRBD2. The J segment lost 7 bases and the V segment lost 1 base, leaving 4 bases of the junction unmatched. There are 15 residues in the CDR3. Germline V gives CDR1 LGHNA, CDR2 YNFKEQ. Written as DNA, the CDR3 is TGTGCCAGCAGCCAAGGGAGCGGGAGGGGAAATGAGCAGTTCTTC. The encoded protein is CASSQGSGRGNEQFF.

The rearrangement uses TRBV19 and TRBJ2-1; 8 bases are shared with TRBD2. The CDR3 spans 13 residues. V dropped 2 bases and J dropped 15; count of bases not matched to a gene: 9. Germline CDR1 LNHDA, CDR2 SQIVND (reference sequence). In DNA, the CDR3 is TGTGCCAGTAGTATAAATTCAGCGGGGGAACCGTTCTTC. This translates into CASSINSAGEPFF.

The rearrangement links TRBV10-2 to TRBJ1-2; TRBD1 agrees at 9 bases. Germline loops: CDR1 WSHSY, CDR2 SAAADI. CDR3 length equals 12 residues. V lost 6 bases and J lost 8; bases outside the gene matches: 4. In nucleotides, the CDR3 is TGCGCCAGCAGCGGACAGGGGATCGGCTACACCTTC. This gives the protein CASSGQGIGYTF.

The CDR3 DNA sequence: TGTGCCAGCAGAGACGACAGGGGCGAGCAGTACTTC. It specifies CASRDDRGEQYF. The chain links TRBV27 to TRBJ2-7; 8 positions agree with TRBD1. The junction had 4 bases not matched to a gene; V was cut back by 6 bases and J by 6 bases. The CDR3 sequence is 12 residues long. Germline CDR1 and CDR2: MNHEY and SMNVEV (reference sequence).

The rearrangement joins TRBV11-2 to TRBJ2-7, with a weak D call TRBD2 (5 bases). Germline CDR1 SGHAT, CDR2 FQNNGV. Trimming shortened V by 3 bases and J by 2 bases, and 11 bases separated the two germline ends. CDR3 size: 14 residues. The CDR3 region has the DNA TGTGCCAGCAGCTTCAGGACTCCCCCCTACGAGCAGTACTTC. Translated: CASSFRTPPYEQYF.

The V gene is TRBV2, the J gene TRBJ2-7, with D maybe TRBD1 (6 bases). Per germline, CDR1 SNHLY and CDR2 FYNNEI. V lost 7 bases to trimming and J lost 0 bases, with 13 bases between them. The CDR3 loop spans 14 amino acids. The CDR3 is CASTGQRRSYEQYF. CDR3 DNA sequence: TGTGCCAGCACTGGACAGAGACGCTCCTACGAGCAGTACTTC.

This rearrangement joins TRBV7-2 to TRBJ2-1; D is unresolved. The CDR3 consists of 12 residues. The ends were cut back, 5 bases at V and 4 bases at J, with 6 bases in the middle. From germline, CDR1 is SGHTA and CDR2 FQGNSA. CDR3: CASSPSYNEQFF. The CDR3 DNA is TGTGCCAGCAGCCCCTCTTACAATGAGCAGTTCTTC. The entire variable domain, with the rest obtained from reference TRBV7-2 and TRBJ2-1, is as follows: GAGVSQSPSNKVTEKGKDVELRCDPISGHTALYWYRQSLGQGLEFLIYFQGNSAPDKSGLPSDRFSAERTGGSVSTLTIQRTQQEDSAVYLCASSPSYNEQFFGPGTRLTVL.

CDR3 sequence (DNA): TGTGCCAGCAGCCCACGGACTAGAACAGATACGCAGTATTTT. It codes for CASSPRTRTDTQYF. The chain recombines TRBV7-3 with TRBJ2-3; the match to TRBD2 covers 7 bases. Germline trimming cut 5 bases from V and 3 bases from J; bases unmatched to any gene: 5. Germline values: CDR1 SGHTA, CDR2 FQGTGA. The CDR3 contains 14 residues. Full variable domain (outside the CDR3, taken from reference TRBV7-3 and TRBJ2-3): GAGVSQTPSNKVTEKGKYVELRCDPISGHTALYWYRQSLGQGPEFLIYFQGTGAADDSGLPNDRFFAVRPEGSVSTLKIQRTERGDSAVYLCASSPRTRTDTQYFGPGTRLTVL.

The chain's CDR3 is CASSPRVAGGSYEQYF. In DNA form, the CDR3 reads TGTGCCAGCTCACCACGCGTAGCGGGAGGTTCCTACGAGCAGTACTTC. The genes are TRBV18 and TRBJ2-7; 10 nucleotides agree with TRBD2. The CDR3 is 16 amino acids. With 1 base clipped from V and 1 base from J, the junction kept 4 bases outside the gene matches. Germline assignment: CDR1 KGHSH and CDR2 LQKENI.

The V and J genes are TRBV14 and TRBJ2-7; 7 bases are a match to TRBD1. V lost 1 base and J lost 2; bases outside the gene matches: 5. The germline gives CDR1 SGHDN, CDR2 FVKESK. This CDR3 has 15 amino acids. The CDR3, as DNA: TGTGCCAGCAGCCAAGTTCACAGGGGAACCTACGAGCAGTACTTC. This gives the protein CASSQVHRGTYEQYF.

J is TRBJ2-5 and V is TRBV7-9, with 10 bases lining up with TRBD2. This CDR3 has 15 residues. V was pared by 1 base and J by 4 bases, with 3 bases of the junction left unmatched. Germline CDR1 SEHNR, CDR2 FQNEAQ (reference sequence). CDR3 region: CASSLGAGGRETQYF. The CDR3 coding sequence is TGTGCCAGCAGCTTAGGAGCGGGAGGGAGAGAGACCCAGTACTTC.